The 31 T cell receptor beta chains in this list originate from one sample, sequenced in a study of T cells in Graves' hyperthyroidism and ophthalmopathy. The source material, RNA transcripts, was used to amplify TCR beta CDR3 regions. First-round RT-PCR of the TCR CDR3 relied on the HTBI primer set. TCRdb called the multiplex PCR reads again in MiXCR, with one record for every CDR3 protein. The sample shows fewer than 500,000 distinct CDR3 sequences, 14% to 15% of them seen only once. The sequencing input was blood. These receptors all stem from a man aged 18 to 35 with Graves' ophthalmopathy.

This clonotype was seen many times. One end of the junction is discordant with germline, which a read error may explain. The chain has TRBV12-3 or TRBV12-4 and TRBJ1-1; D ambiguous. The CDR3 covers 14 residues. CDR3 loop: CASSYTQGNAEAFF. DNA for the CDR3: TGTGCCAGCAGCTACACCCAAGGGAACGCTGAAGCTTTCTTT.

This clonotype was detected many times. The rearrangement links TRBV6-1 to TRBJ1-3; tentatively, D is TRBD1 (5 bases). Deletions cut 7 bases from V and 0 bases from J, with 10 bases between. Germline CDR1 MNHNS, CDR2 SASEGT. This CDR3 has 14 residues. The DNA of the CDR3 is TGTGCCAGCATTAAACAGGCCTCTGGAAACACCATATATTTT. Its translation is CASIKQASGNTIYF.

This clonotype has only a few counts. CDR3 nucleotide sequence: TGTGCCAGCCTGGGGAAAGCCGGCGGCAATCAGCCCCAGCATTTT. It yields the protein CASLGKAGGNQPQHF. The chain links TRBV19 to TRBJ1-5, with D unclear. Trimming removed 9 bases at V and 2 bases at J, with 17 bases between. The CDR3 runs to 15 residues. Germline V gene sequence: CDR1 LNHDA, CDR2 SQIVND (reference sequence). Full variable domain (rest looked up from reference TRBV19 and TRBJ1-5): DGGITQSPKYLFRKEGQNVTLSCEQNLNHDAMYWYRQDPGQGLRLIYYSQIVNDFQKGDIAEGYSVSREKKESFPLTVTSAQKNPTAFYLCASLGKAGGNQPQHFGDGTRLSIL.

This clonotype was seen a few times. For the CDR3, the DNA is TGCAGCGTTCGGGACAGGGACTCCTACGAGCAGTACTTC. Amino acids: CSVRDRDSYEQYF. This rearrangement joins TRBV29-1 to TRBJ2-7; 9 bases fit TRBD1. Looked up from germline, CDR1 is SQVTM and CDR2 is ANQGSEA. The CDR3 is made up of 13 amino acids. V lost 5 bases, J lost 0 bases, and 2 bases stayed unmatched.

This clonotype has a count of ten or more. This chain links TRBV6-5 with TRBJ2-7; possibly TRBD1 or TRBD2 for D (5 bases each). The CDR3 extends over 14 amino acids. V dropped 2 bases and J dropped 2 bases, with 10 bases sitting between them. Per the germline V gene, CDR1 is MNHEY and CDR2 is SVGAGI. CDR3 sequence reads: CASSYGTHAYEQYF. The DNA for the CDR3 is TGTGCCAGCAGTTACGGGACGCATGCCTACGAGCAGTACTTC.

This clonotype was seen many times. The CDR3, as DNA: TGCAGTGCTAGAGATGGGCGGGAGGGCCTCTACAATGAGCAGTTCTTC. Translation gives CSARDGREGLYNEQFF. The chain has TRBV20-1 and TRBJ2-1; TRBD2 agrees at 9 bases. The CDR3 totals 16 residues. CDR1 is DFQATT, CDR2 SNEGSKA, per germline (reference sequence). V dropped 0 bases and J dropped 3; count of bases not matched to a gene: 6.

Many counts were recorded for this clonotype. The V call is TRBV13, the J call TRBJ1-1, with 7 bases that match TRBD1. Losses at the gene ends were 0 bases for V and 1 base for J; bases not matched to a gene: 5. Per germline, CDR1 PRHDT and CDR2 FYEKMQ (reference sequence). The CDR3 has 16 amino acids. The CDR3 DNA is TGTGCCAGCAGCTTAGGCGGGACAGTGACGAACACTGAAGCTTTCTTT. Residues: CASSLGGTVTNTEAFF. Drawing the rest from reference TRBV13 and TRBJ1-1, the complete variable domain is AAGVIQSPRHLIKEKRETATLKCYPIPRHDTVYWYQQGPGQDPQFLISFYEKMQSDKGSIPDRFSAQQFSDYHSELNMSSLELGDSALYFCASSLGGTVTNTEAFFGQGTRLTVV.

This clonotype was counted many times. V gene TRBV7-9 combines with J gene TRBJ1-1, with D possibly matching TRBD1 (5 bases). V lost 8 bases and J 3 bases, leaving 10 bases between the germline ends. Germline V gives CDR1 SEHNR, CDR2 FQNEAQ (reference sequence). This CDR3 contains 12 residues. The CDR3 nucleotides are TGTGCCAGCTCACTCAGGGACACTGAAGCTTTCTTT. Translation gives CASSLRDTEAFF.

This clonotype was counted ten times or more. The rearrangement uses TRBV18 and TRBJ2-1; D unresolved. This CDR3 comprises 15 residues. V shed 2 bases and J shed 7 bases, with 15 bases lying between them. Per germline, CDR1 KGHSH and CDR2 LQKENI. The CDR3 sequence: CASSPSPTPRNEQFF. As DNA, the CDR3 is TGTGCCAGCTCACCATCCCCGACTCCTCGGAATGAGCAGTTCTTC.

This clonotype was counted at least ten times. This chain joins TRBV6-1 and TRBJ1-2; D gene ambiguous. V lost 6 bases and J lost 0, with 17 bases in between. In germline, CDR1 is MNHNS, CDR2 SASEGT. The CDR3 is 16 residues long. In nucleotides, the CDR3 is TGTGCCAGCAGGAGAGGCGGAACACCCCCTAACTATGGCTACACCTTC. Its protein product is CASRRGGTPPNYGYTF.

This clonotype has just a few counts. The V and J genes are TRBV12-3 or TRBV12-4 and TRBJ2-2; 9 bases fit TRBD1. V was clipped by 6 bases and J by 7 bases; unmatched bases: 9. This CDR3 has 15 residues. CDR3 protein: CASSRDRVFIGELFF. The DNA for the CDR3 is TGTGCCAGCAGCCGGGACAGGGTGTTTATCGGGGAGCTGTTTTTT.

This clonotype was detected many times. The chain is built from TRBV20-1 and TRBJ2-7; tentatively, D is TRBD2 (5 bases). The length of the CDR3 is 11 residues. Trimming cost V 2 bases and J 5 bases, with 7 bases left between them. CDR1 is DFQATT and CDR2 is SNEGSKA in the germline V gene (reference sequence). This CDR3 reads CSARTADEQYF. The CDR3 nucleotides are TGCAGTGCTAGAACAGCGGACGAGCAGTACTTC.

Worth noting for this clonotype: Since a much larger clone is just one base distant, this may be a read error. The chain recombines TRBV3-1 with TRBJ2-1, with D perhaps TRBD2 (7 bases). This CDR3 region has 13 residues. The germline V gene encodes CDR1 LGHDT and CDR2 YNNKEL (reference sequence). V shed 10 bases and J shed 14 bases, with 24 bases lying between them. The CDR3 reads CANSIGGLWEKFF. The CDR3, as DNA: TGTGCCAATTCCATCGGGGGGCTTTGGGAAAAGTTCTTC.

This clonotype occurred a few times. V usage is TRBV19 and J usage is TRBJ2-2; D might be TRBD2 (6 bases). Germline-derived CDR1 and CDR2 are LNHDA and SQIVND (reference sequence). The CDR3 is made up of 13 amino acids. V was shortened by 4 bases and J by 5 bases, with 8 bases between the two germline ends. The DNA for the CDR3 is TGTGCCAGTAGTAAGGAGGGGACCGGGGAGCTGTTTTTT. Its protein is CASSKEGTGELFF.

The chain uses TRBV12-3 or TRBV12-4 and TRBJ1-5, with D uncertain. The CDR3 runs 14 residues. V lost 3 bases to trimming and J lost 3 bases, with 9 bases between them. The CDR3 is CASSFSRNNQPQHF. CDR3 nucleotide sequence: TGTGCCAGCAGTTTCTCTAGAAACAATCAGCCCCAGCATTTT.

This clonotype was counted only a few times. The chain combines TRBV20-1 with TRBJ1-4; perhaps TRBD1 as D (5 bases). This CDR3 is 14 amino acids long. Trimming took off 5 bases at V and 7 bases at J, with 17 bases between the two ends. Germline loops: CDR1 DFQATT, CDR2 SNEGSKA (reference sequence). CDR3 amino acids: CSAPLPRGGEKLFF. Here the CDR3 DNA reads TGCAGTGCTCCCCTTCCGAGGGGAGGTGAAAAACTGTTTTTT.

CDR3 region: CASSIRTGWRGTDTQYF. The DNA for the CDR3 is TGTGCCAGCAGCATTAGGACAGGGTGGCGTGGCACAGATACGCAGTATTTT. V and J are TRBV7-8 and TRBJ2-3; 8 bases are a match to TRBD1. The CDR3 is made up of 17 amino acids. The V segment lost 5 bases and the J segment 1 base; nucleotides outside the gene matches: 11. Germline CDR1 reads SGHVS; CDR2 reads FQNEAQ.

The genes are TRBV9 and TRBJ2-7; D not resolved. The ends were cut back, 0 bases at V and 0 bases at J, with 7 bases in the middle. There are 14 residues in the CDR3. Looked up from germline, CDR1 is SGDLS and CDR2 is YYNGEE. This CDR3 reads CASSVGHSSYEQYF. CDR3 DNA sequence: TGTGCCAGCAGCGTAGGTCATAGCTCCTACGAGCAGTACTTC.

The table lists this clonotype with many counts. CDR3 nucleotide sequence: TGTGCCAGCTCACCAGGAGGCAGGCTCGGGCAGCCCCAGCATTTT. The encoded protein is CASSPGGRLGQPQHF. This rearrangement joins TRBV18 to TRBJ1-5; D unclear. Trimming stripped 2 bases from V and 7 bases from J, with 15 bases between. The germline V gene encodes CDR1 KGHSH and CDR2 LQKENI. This CDR3 has 15 residues.

This clonotype was counted many times. One end of the junction is discordant with germline, which a read error may explain. The rearrangement uses TRBV2 and TRBJ2-5; possibly TRBD2 for D (6 bases). The CDR3 loop spans 12 amino acids. From germline, CDR1 is SNHLY and CDR2 FYNNEI. As DNA, the CDR3 is TGTGCCAGCACGTCAGTCCCGGGACTCCAGTCCTTC. Translation: CASTSVPGLQSF.

This clonotype was seen at least ten times. This chain uses TRBV9 with TRBJ2-1; D may correspond to TRBD1 or TRBD2 (5 bases each). The V gene's germline CDR1 is SGDLS and CDR2 YYNGEE. Trimming cost V 0 bases and J 2 bases, with 9 bases left between them. The CDR3 loop spans 15 amino acids. This chain's CDR3 is CASSVGDGTYNEQFF. In DNA, the CDR3 is TGTGCCAGCAGCGTAGGGGACGGAACCTACAATGAGCAGTTCTTC.

The chain couples TRBV19 to TRBJ2-5; 7 positions match TRBD2. The ends lost 4 bases at V and 5 bases at J; junction bases unmatched: 4. The V gene's germline CDR1 is LNHDA and CDR2 SQIVND (reference sequence). The CDR3 has 13 residues. Here the CDR3 DNA reads TGTGCCAGTAGTAGGGGGGGGTCGGAGACCCAGTACTTC. Translating it yields CASSRGGSETQYF.

This clonotype was detected many times. This sequence joins TRBV2 and TRBJ1-4; D call uncertain. This CDR3 spans 13 amino acids. Germline V gene lookup returns CDR1 SNHLY and CDR2 FYNNEI. Between the trimmed V and J ends, which lost 2 bases and 6 bases, there was a span of 7 bases. CDR3 sequence: CASSESGYEKLFF. The CDR3 bases are TGTGCCAGCAGTGAATCGGGTTATGAAAAACTGTTTTTT.

The chain is built from TRBV15 and TRBJ2-3, with D perhaps matching TRBD1 (5 bases). This CDR3 spans 17 amino acids. Germline-derived CDR1 and CDR2 are LNHNV and YYDKDF (reference sequence). The germline V and J ends were trimmed by 5 bases and 4 bases, with 22 bases remaining between them. The CDR3: CATSRPRTGTVADTQYF. Written as DNA, the CDR3 is TGTGCCACCAGCCGACCCCGTACAGGTACGGTCGCAGATACGCAGTATTTT.

The chain joins TRBV9 to TRBJ2-5, with D perhaps TRBD1 or TRBD2 (5 bases each). V shed 5 bases and J shed 0 bases, with 14 bases lying between them. This CDR3 has 15 amino acids. Per germline, CDR1 SGDLS and CDR2 YYNGEE. CDR3 loop: CASSLSGRDQETQYF. As DNA, the CDR3 is TGTGCCAGCAGTCTATCGGGACGCGACCAAGAGACCCAGTACTTC.

CDR3 nucleotide sequence: TGTGCCAGCTCACCACCTCTTCAGGTGGACACCATATATTTT. Translating gives CASSPPLQVDTIYF. The gene calls are TRBV18 and TRBJ1-3; D remains unclear. With 0 bases removed from V and 8 bases from J, the gap between germline ends came to 11 bases. This CDR3 spans 14 amino acids. Looked up from germline, CDR1 is KGHSH and CDR2 is LQKENI.

The table lists this clonotype with a few counts. CDR3 nucleotides: TGTGCCAGCAGCGTCTCAGGGGGCGCAGGTAATTCACCCCTCCACTTT. It is translated as CASSVSGGAGNSPLHF. The rearrangement links TRBV9 to TRBJ1-6; 8 positions agree with TRBD1. V shed 2 bases, J shed 6 bases, and the junction held 7 bases outside the gene matches. The germline CDR1 and CDR2 sequences are SGDLS and YYNGEE. CDR3 length: 16 amino acids. Together with reference TRBV9 and TRBJ1-6, the CDR3 gives the full variable domain: DSGVTQTPKHLITATGQRVTLRCSPRSGDLSVYWYQQSLDQGLQFLIQYYNGEERAKGNILERFSAQQFPDLHSELNLSSLELGDSALYFCASSVSGGAGNSPLHFGNGTRLTVT.

This clonotype was seen at least ten times. The gene calls are TRBV7-8 and TRBJ2-5; 8 bases map to TRBD1. V lost 3 bases and J lost 5; bases outside the gene matches: 5. Germline values: CDR1 SGHVS, CDR2 FQNEAQ. CDR3 length: 14 amino acids. The CDR3 loop is CASSFQGAGETQYF. CDR3 sequence (DNA): TGTGCCAGCAGCTTTCAGGGGGCAGGGGAGACCCAGTACTTC.

This clonotype showed up just a few times. One junction end does not reproduce the germline sequence, and a read error may be involved. This chain connects TRBV11-3 to TRBJ2-4, with TRBD2 identical over 12 bases. The CDR3 sequence is 18 residues long. Per germline, CDR1 SGHNT and CDR2 YENEEA. CDR3 in DNA: TGCGCCAGCAGCCAAGATCTAGCGGGGGGGCCGACCAAAAACATTCAGTACTTC. Translating it yields CASSQDLAGGPTKNIQYF.

In regard to this clonotype: This sequence may be a read error, since a much larger clone differs from it by one base. The V call is TRBV12-3 or TRBV12-4, the J call TRBJ1-6, with D uncertain. This CDR3 is built from 12 residues. In nucleotides, the CDR3 is TGTGCCAGCAGCCTAGGCAGCTCACCCATCCACTTT. It specifies CASSLGSSPIHF.

This clonotype has at least ten counts. This sequence joins TRBV5-1 and TRBJ1-6; D unclear. V was shortened by 0 bases and J by 8 bases, with 12 bases between the two germline ends. Germline CDR1 reads SGHRS; CDR2 reads YFSETQ. The CDR3 runs 15 residues. CDR3 nucleotide sequence: TGCGCCAGCAGCTTGGAGTCAGGACCCCATTCACCCCTCCACTTT. Translating it yields CASSLESGPHSPLHF.